The rows below give T cell receptor beta chains drawn from one sample of a study of blood T cell repertoires in COVID-19. The protocol was immunoSEQ multiplex PCR, while the TCRdb copy is restricted to in-frame clones and leaves out a portion. The data hold 380,000 or so clones, with approximately 91% observed a single time. The sample comprised PBMCs or T cells enriched from blood (not recorded which). Every receptor here comes from a woman between 35 and 50 years old with acute COVID-19. Each CDR3 is given with its conserved first and last residue. A D gene is named only where the DNA matches it firmly. Where a row states a size, it is once, few, many or the class of an expanded clone; other rows omit it.

J gene,clone size,D gene,V gene,CDR3 protein,CDR3 DNA
TRBJ2-7,.,.,TRBV2,CASSRGQYEQYF,TGTGCCAGCAGTCGAGGACAGTACGAGCAGTACTTC
TRBJ2-3,.,TRBD2,TRBV4-2,CASSQGARGTSDTDTQYF,TGTGCCAGCAGCCAAGGGGCCAGGGGGACTAGCGACACAGATACGCAGTATTTT
TRBJ2-2,.,.,TRBV3-1/TRBV3-2,CASSQRLGNTGELFF,TGTGCCAGCAGCCAAAGACTAGGGAACACCGGGGAGCTGTTTTTT
TRBJ1-1,.,.,TRBV21-1,CASSNSGRRNTEAFF,TGTGCCAGCAGCAATTCAGGGCGGAGGAACACTGAAGCTTTCTTT
TRBJ2-5,.,.,TRBV14,CASSVRQAQAYQETQYF,TGTGCCAGCAGCGTTCGACAGGCACAGGCGTACCAAGAGACCCAGTACTTC
TRBJ1-1,few,.,TRBV29-1,CSVEYGGEAFF,TGCAGCGTTGAATATGGGGGCGAAGCTTTCTTT
TRBJ2-1,once,TRBD1,TRBV5-1,CASSYGQGVYNEQFF,TGCGCCAGCAGCTACGGACAGGGGGTTTACAATGAGCAGTTCTTC
TRBJ2-7,.,TRBD2,TRBV4-1,CASSQVWDYSYEQYF,TGCGCCAGCAGCCAAGTTTGGGACTACTCCTACGAGCAGTACTTC
TRBJ2-7,once,.,TRBV19,CASSIMSGSGEQYF,TGTGCCAGTAGTATAATGAGCGGATCGGGCGAGCAGTACTTC
TRBJ2-1,.,TRBD2,TRBV10-1,CASSDPLAGGYYNEQFF,TGCGCCAGCAGTGACCCGCTAGCGGGGGGCTACTACAATGAGCAGTTCTTC
TRBJ1-6,.,.,TRBV11-2,CASSLGGQINSPLHF,TGTGCCAGCAGCTTAGGAGGACAGATAAATTCACCCCTCCACTTT
TRBJ1-1,.,.,TRBV5-1,CASSLEPPQGHMNTEAFF,TGCGCCAGCAGCTTGGAACCCCCACAGGGACACATGAACACTGAAGCTTTCTTT
TRBJ1-6,.,.,TRBV19,CASSTYGTSVNNSPLHF,TGTGCCAGTAGTACCTACGGGACATCGGTTAATAATTCACCCCTCCACTTT
TRBJ1-2,.,.,TRBV5-4,CASSRSTPNYGYTF,TGTGCCAGCAGCCGCTCTACCCCTAACTATGGCTACACCTTC